A single sample gave rise to the 32 T cell receptor beta chains below, sequenced in a study of cytomegalovirus exposure and HLA in healthy donors. Vbeta (60) and Jbeta (13) primers were used in the PCR. Some clones are missing from TCRdb's copy, which holds only in-frame ones; the method was immunoSEQ multiplex PCR. The sample carries about 190,000 clones, over 60% recorded once. Sequenced sample: PBMCs. The receptors originated from a man aged 25 to 45 in good health and CMV-seropositive.

This chain's CDR3 is CASSSLLNEQFF. The CDR3 DNA sequence: TGTGCCAGCAGTTCTCTATTGAATGAGCAGTTCTTC. This chain links TRBV27 with TRBJ2-1; D remains ambiguous. The CDR3 is 12 amino acids. In germline, CDR1 is MNHEY, CDR2 SMNVEV (reference sequence). Trimming removed 4 bases at V and 7 bases at J, with 8 bases between.

This clone occurred once. The chain employs TRBV4-1 and TRBJ2-1; 7 bases match TRBD2. Germline values: CDR1 MGHRA, CDR2 YSYEKL. This CDR3 contains 14 residues. With 0 bases clipped from V and 6 bases from J, the junction kept 2 bases outside the gene matches. CDR3 sequence (DNA): TGCGCCAGCAGCCAAGAGGGGGAGGGCAATGAGCAGTTCTTC. Amino acid sequence: CASSQEGEGNEQFF.

As concerns this clone: One junction end does not reproduce the germline sequence, and a read error may be involved. The chain recombines TRBV28 with TRBJ1-2; 8 nucleotides line up with TRBD1. The CDR3 has 16 residues. Germline CDR1 and CDR2: MDHEN and SYDVKM. CDR3 protein: CVSSLPPGQGNYGYTF. The DNA for the CDR3 is TGTGTCAGCAGTCTCCCCCCCGGACAGGGAAACTATGGCTACACCTTC.

The rearrangement links TRBV7-3 to TRBJ2-1; D remains unclear. Germline V gene sequence: CDR1 SGHTA, CDR2 FQGTGA. The CDR3 spans 14 residues. The V end lost 1 base, the J end lost 4 bases, and 8 bases lay between the germline ends. The CDR3 nucleotides read TGTGCCAGCAGCTTAAGTTCAGATTACAATGAGCAGTTCTTC. This sequence encodes CASSLSSDYNEQFF.

This chain uses TRBV27 with TRBJ2-5, with 11 bases aligning to TRBD2. Gene TRBJ2-7 matches the end of the DNA better, so the J call may be wrong. Per the germline V gene, CDR1 is MNHEY and CDR2 is SMNVEV (reference sequence). This CDR3 spans 14 amino acids. CDR3: CASSPSGGSYEQYF. The CDR3 bases are TGTGCCAGCAGTCCTAGCGGGGGGTCCTACGAGCAGTACTTC.

The chain employs TRBV6-5 and TRBJ2-1; D is uncertain. The CDR3 runs 11 residues. CDR1 and CDR2 from the germline V gene are MNHEY and SVGAGI. V was cut by 8 bases and J by 5 bases, with 7 bases left in between. Here the CDR3 DNA reads TGTGCCAGCTTACAGCACAATGAGCAGTTCTTC. Translated: CASLQHNEQFF.

This chain connects TRBV19 to TRBJ2-3; 10 nucleotides line up with TRBD2. CDR3 length: 18 residues. Germline CDR1 and CDR2: LNHDA and SQIVND (reference sequence). The ends lost 4 bases at V and 6 bases at J; junction bases unmatched: 16. The CDR3, as DNA: TGTGCCAGTAGTAAAGAAGATAGCGGGGGGCTGTGGAGCGATACGCAGTATTTT. Its translation: CASSKEDSGGLWSDTQYF.

In this sample, this clone turned up once. The gene calls are TRBV28 and TRBJ2-7; 8 bases are a match to TRBD2. The CDR3 runs to 15 residues. V was pared by 6 bases and J by 2 bases, with 9 bases of the junction left unmatched. The germline CDR1 and CDR2 sequences are MDHEN and SYDVKM. The CDR3 sequence: CASSPGGAGTYEQYF. In nucleotides, the CDR3 is TGTGCCAGCAGCCCGGGGGGGGCAGGCACCTACGAGCAGTACTTC.

The gene calls are TRBV5-6 and TRBJ1-1; D is uncertain. The germline gives CDR1 SGHDT, CDR2 YYEEEE. V shed 4 bases and J shed 4 bases, with 14 bases lying between them. CDR3 length: 14 amino acids. The CDR3 DNA sequence: TGTGCCAGCAGCCCAGTCCGGGGTTTCACTGAAGCTTTCTTT. This encodes CASSPVRGFTEAFF.

The chain couples TRBV7-3 to TRBJ2-3; D is ambiguous. This CDR3 spans 15 amino acids. Trimming stripped 2 bases from V and 3 bases from J, with 12 bases between. Per the germline V gene, CDR1 is SGHTA and CDR2 is FQGTGA. The CDR3 DNA reads as TGTGCCAGCAGCTTAGTGGCAGGTAGAACAGATACGCAGTATTTT. Translated: CASSLVAGRTDTQYF. Based on the CDR3 plus reference TRBV7-3 and TRBJ2-3, the full variable domain is GAGVSQTPSNKVTEKGKYVELRCDPISGHTALYWYRQSLGQGPEFLIYFQGTGAADDSGLPNDRFFAVRPEGSVSTLKIQRTERGDSAVYLCASSLVAGRTDTQYFGPGTRLTVL.

The chain recombines TRBV4-3 with TRBJ2-5; TRBD1 matches at 11 bases. The end of the DNA is better explained by TRBJ2-7, so the J call may be wrong. The germline CDR1 and CDR2 sequences are LGHNA and YSLEER. CDR3 length: 16 residues. The CDR3 spells CASSQGTGTGGYEQYF. Written as DNA, the CDR3 is TGCGCCAGCAGCCAAGGCACCGGGACAGGGGGCTACGAGCAGTACTTC.

The rearrangement joins TRBV2 to TRBJ2-5, with 10 positions matching TRBD2. CDR1 is SNHLY and CDR2 is FYNNEI in the germline V gene. This CDR3 comprises 16 residues. Losses at the gene ends were 5 bases for V and 4 bases for J; bases not matched to a gene: 10. The CDR3 nucleotides read TGTGCCAGCAGTTCTGGACTAGCGGCCTACCGAGAGACCCAGTACTTC. This translates into CASSSGLAAYRETQYF.

This clone was counted between two and nine times. The rearrangement joins TRBV7-9 to TRBJ1-1, with a possible D match to TRBD1 (5 bases). V was trimmed by 0 bases and J by 6 bases, leaving 14 bases between them. There are 15 residues in the CDR3. The germline gives CDR1 SEHNR, CDR2 FQNEAQ (reference sequence). The CDR3 nucleotides are TGTGCCAGCAGCTTAGCGTTCGGGGGAATGGCTGAAGCTTTCTTT. Translated, it gives CASSLAFGGMAEAFF.

The J gene is TRBJ2-2, the V gene TRBV7-3, with 12 positions matching TRBD2. CDR1 and CDR2 from the germline V gene are SGHTA and FQGTGA. CDR3 length: 16 residues. J lost 6 bases, V lost 5 bases, and 7 bases had no gene match. Here the CDR3 reads CASSPLTSGSSGELFF. The CDR3 DNA is TGTGCCAGCAGCCCCCTGACTAGCGGGAGCTCCGGGGAGCTGTTTTTT.

The chain is built from TRBV10-3 and TRBJ2-1; TRBD2 agrees at 10 bases. The CDR3 is 13 amino acids. J gave up 7 bases and V 7 bases, and 4 bases lay outside the gene matches. Germline V lookup: CDR1 ENHRY, CDR2 SYGVKD. The CDR3 nucleotides read TGTGCCATCAAAGCGGGGGGGCGAAATGAGCAGTTCTTC. The encoded protein is CAIKAGGRNEQFF.

The chain links TRBV10-3 to TRBJ1-1; D possibly corresponds to TRBD1 (6 bases). The CDR3 has 16 amino acids. The V gene's germline CDR1 is ENHRY and CDR2 SYGVKD. V gave up 0 bases and J gave up 0 bases, with 11 bases separating them. The CDR3, as DNA: TGTGCCATCAGTGAGTCGAAAAACAGGGTGAACACTGAAGCTTTCTTT. Translation: CAISESKNRVNTEAFF.

The chain has TRBV29-1 and TRBJ1-1, with D unclear. The germline V gene has CDR1 SQVTM and CDR2 ANQGSEA. Trimming removed 7 bases at V and 1 base at J, with 7 bases between. There are 11 residues in the CDR3. CDR3 in amino acids: CSAPGNTEAFF. The CDR3 DNA reads as TGCAGCGCCCCGGGGAACACTGAAGCTTTCTTT.

This clone has more than one count but fewer than ten. V and J are TRBV5-1 and TRBJ2-5, with 11 bases identical to TRBD1. V shed 7 bases, J shed 3 bases, and the junction held 8 bases outside the gene matches. The germline V gene has CDR1 SGHRS and CDR2 YFSETQ. This CDR3 spans 15 amino acids. As DNA, the CDR3 is TGCGCCAGCGGACAGGGGGCCGGGGGTGAAGAGACCCAGTACTTC. Translating it yields CASGQGAGGEETQYF.

Points on this clone: Sequence at one end of the junction differs from germline and may be a read error. The chain carries TRBV7-9 and TRBJ1-5; 7 bases match TRBD1. The CDR3 sequence is 15 residues long. Per the germline V gene, CDR1 is SEHNR and CDR2 is FQNEAQ (reference sequence). The CDR3 DNA follows: TGTGCCAGCAGGTTAGGGGGCGGGGAGAATCAGCCCCAGCATTTT. It specifies CASRLGGGENQPQHF.

The gene calls are TRBV2 and TRBJ2-7, with TRBD2 identical over 10 bases. The junction had 6 bases not matched to a gene; V was cut back by 5 bases and J by 5 bases. CDR1 is SNHLY, CDR2 FYNNEI, per germline. CDR3 size: 14 residues. The CDR3 sequence is CASSQLAGWDEQYF. The CDR3 DNA follows: TGTGCCAGCAGTCAACTAGCGGGGTGGGACGAGCAGTACTTC.

The chain combines TRBV7-8 with TRBJ1-5, with 9 bases matching TRBD1. There are 15 residues in the CDR3. Germline V gene lookup returns CDR1 SGHVS and CDR2 FQNEAQ. The V segment lost 5 bases and the J segment 2 bases; nucleotides outside the gene matches: 4. CDR3 loop: CASSDGQGRNQPQHF. Written as DNA, the CDR3 is TGTGCCAGCAGCGACGGACAGGGGCGCAATCAGCCCCAGCATTTT.

The genes are TRBV7-3 and TRBJ2-3; 9 positions agree with TRBD1. The germline gives CDR1 SGHTA, CDR2 FQGTGA. The V and J ends lost 5 bases and 6 bases, in that order; junction bases with no gene match: 3. The CDR3 has 13 residues. CDR3 sequence reads: CASSPGTGDTQYF. The CDR3 nucleotides are TGTGCCAGCAGCCCCGGGACAGGGGATACGCAGTATTTT. The variable domain in full, completed from reference TRBV7-3 and TRBJ2-3, reads GAGVSQTPSNKVTEKGKYVELRCDPISGHTALYWYRQSLGQGPEFLIYFQGTGAADDSGLPNDRFFAVRPEGSVSTLKIQRTERGDSAVYLCASSPGTGDTQYFGPGTRLTVL.

This clone has just a few counts. The V gene is TRBV30, the J gene TRBJ1-4; D is uncertain. This CDR3 has 13 amino acids. The germline V gene encodes CDR1 GTSNPN and CDR2 SVGIG (reference sequence). Trimming stripped 4 bases from V and 8 bases from J, with 14 bases between. This CDR3 reads CAWTPSVPEKLFF. The CDR3 region has the DNA TGTGCCTGGACCCCGTCGGTACCCGAAAAACTGTTTTTT.

This sequence joins TRBV28 and TRBJ1-2; D perhaps matches TRBD1 (6 bases). The CDR3 runs to 13 residues. CDR1 MDHEN and CDR2 SYDVKM come from the germline V gene. V shed 2 bases and J shed 4 bases, with 8 bases lying between them. The CDR3 protein is CASSLGQRYGYTF. The CDR3 nucleotides are TGTGCCAGCAGTTTAGGACAGCGCTATGGCTACACCTTC.

The V call is TRBV2, the J call TRBJ1-1, with D possibly matching TRBD1 (5 bases). This CDR3 spans 14 amino acids. CDR1 is SNHLY and CDR2 is FYNNEI in the germline V gene. V was trimmed by 5 bases and J by 1 base, leaving 11 bases between them. CDR3 bases: TGTGCCAGCAGTAAGGGGCGATCGAACACTGAAGCTTTCTTT. It translates to CASSKGRSNTEAFF.

The rearrangement joins TRBV28 to TRBJ2-5; D not certain. Trimming removed 1 base from V and 9 bases from J, with 12 bases in between. Germline V gene data show CDR1 as MDHEN and CDR2 as SYDVKM. The CDR3 runs 13 residues. CDR3 residues: CASSLSPNAAQYF. Written as DNA, the CDR3 is TGTGCCAGCAGTTTATCCCCCAACGCGGCCCAGTACTTC.

As to this clone: At one of its ends the junction is not consistent with the germline gene, which may arise from a read error. The rearrangement links TRBV4-1 to TRBJ2-1; TRBD1 matches 8 bases. Germline V lookup: CDR1 MGHRA, CDR2 YSYEKL. CDR3 length equals 13 residues. The CDR3 sequence: CASSQLSDRVKVF. The CDR3 DNA is TGCGCCAGCAGCCAGCTCTCGGACAGGGTGAAGGTCTTC.

This clone was counted between two and nine times. The chain joins TRBV6-6 to TRBJ2-7; D remains unclear. V was cut by 5 bases and J by 9 bases, with 23 bases left in between. The length of the CDR3 is 15 residues. In germline, CDR1 is MNHNY, CDR2 SVGAGI (reference sequence). CDR3 nucleotide sequence: TGTGCCAGCAGTCCCGAACCCCCTGCCTTTAGCCGGCAGTACTTC. As protein: CASSPEPPAFSRQYF.

This clone was recorded a few times. This chain uses TRBV28 with TRBJ1-2; D may be TRBD1 (5 bases). The CDR3 is 14 residues long. The germline CDR1 and CDR2 sequences are MDHEN and SYDVKM. V was cut by 5 bases and J by 1 base, with 11 bases left in between. The CDR3 sequence is CASSILGGNYGYTF. In DNA, the CDR3 is TGTGCCAGCAGTATTCTCGGGGGTAACTATGGCTACACCTTC.

The rearrangement uses TRBV5-5 and TRBJ2-7; tentatively, D is TRBD1 (7 bases). The V gene lost 4 bases and the J gene lost 2 bases, with 16 bases spanning the gap. The CDR3 contains 15 residues. Germline CDR1 reads SGHKS; CDR2 reads YYEKEE (reference sequence). Here the CDR3 DNA reads TGTGCCAGCAGCCGGGAGCAGGGGGAGCCCTACGAGCAGTACTTC. Its translation: CASSREQGEPYEQYF. Filled out from reference TRBV5-5 and TRBJ2-7, the complete variable domain reads DAGVTQSPTHLIKTRGQQVTLRCSPISGHKSVSWYQQVLGQGPQFIFQYYEKEERGRGNFPDRFSARQFPNYSSELNVNALLLGDSALYLCASSREQGEPYEQYFGPGTRLTVT.

This chain links TRBV6-5 with TRBJ1-5; 10 bases agree with TRBD1. The CDR3 consists of 14 residues. Germline loops: CDR1 MNHEY, CDR2 SVGAGI. V trimming: 5 bases; J trimming: 9 bases; junction bases outside the gene matches: 7. The DNA for the CDR3 is TGTGCCAGCAGTCACGACAGGGGGCAGGGGCCCCAGCATTTT. Encoded protein: CASSHDRGQGPQHF.

The chain carries TRBV10-3 and TRBJ1-1, with D perhaps matching TRBD1 (5 bases). The V gene lost 0 bases and the J gene lost 4 bases, with 18 bases spanning the gap. This CDR3 is 17 amino acids long. The V gene's germline CDR1 is ENHRY and CDR2 SYGVKD. Here the CDR3 reads CAISESVLRVGGTEAFF. The CDR3 DNA follows: TGTGCCATCAGTGAGTCGGTCTTAAGGGTGGGGGGCACTGAAGCTTTCTTT.